The TCR beta chain described here comes from a study of T cell changes during pregnancy in multiple sclerosis. The table came from immunoSEQ multiplex PCR; TCRdb's copy has only in-frame clones and leaves some out. The top ten hold roughly 0.14% of the sample, which has some 80,000 clones, 90% to 95% seen once. The CDR3 loop spans 12 amino acids. The V and J ends lost 4 bases and 3 bases respectively, with 7 bases between them. In germline, CDR1 is SGHRS, CDR2 YFSETQ. This chain connects TRBV5-1 to TRBJ2-5, with D possibly TRBD1 on 6 matching bases. This sample comprised CD4+ T cells from peripheral blood mononuclear cells, obtained after pregnancy. The source of this sequence is a female donor with multiple sclerosis, enrolled in a pregnancy study. The CDR3 reads CASSRGKETQYF. CDR3 coding DNA: TGCGCCAGCAGCAGGGGGAAAGAGACCCAGTACTTC.